The present T cell receptor (beta chain) was sequenced within a study of T-cell reconstitution after alpha-beta-depleted transplantation in children. Trimming pared 3 bases from V and 1 base from J, leaving 1 base between. Germline values: CDR1 DFQATT, CDR2 SNEGSKA (reference sequence). The CDR3 covers 10 residues. Study-level results: The study traced high day-60 TCRbeta diversity in some patients to surviving recipient T cells and thymic progenitors.

Preparation of the TCRbeta library used unique molecular identifiers. TCRdb passed the PCR reads through MiXCR, listing each CDR3 protein once. The data hold about 980,000 distinct CDR3 sequences, with about 29% observed a single time. This clonotype was counted ten times or more. Its cognate antigen is unknown. The sample here was PBMCs, mostly from graft donor cells, taken 360 days after TCRalphabeta/CD19-depleted stem cell transplant. This TCR derives from a boy younger than two who had a stem cell transplant for SCID, so the T cells may come from the graft donor. V is TRBV20-1 and J is TRBJ2-7; D ambiguous. The DNA of the CDR3 is TGCAGTGCTAGGTCCTACGAGCAGTACTTC. Translating gives CSARSYEQYF.